This T cell receptor beta chain appears in the sequencing data of a study of T cells after somatic rescue of genetic block. Method: immunoSEQ multiplex PCR; TCRdb's copy keeps in-frame clones and lacks some. The sample contains about 88,000 clones, about nine tenths of which appear only once. The TCR sequence derives from a woman between 18 and 30 years old. The sequenced sample consisted of peripheral blood mononuclear cells (PBMCs).

The CDR3 nucleotides read TGTGCCAGCAGTGACGGGACGGTTAGCAATCAGCCCCAGCATTTT. This sequence encodes CASSDGTVSNQPQHF. This chain links TRBV28 with TRBJ1-5, with D perhaps TRBD1 (5 bases). CDR1 and CDR2 (germline): MDHEN, SYDVKM. This CDR3 spans 15 amino acids. V lost 5 bases, J lost 0 bases, and 11 bases lay in between.